Shown below are 15 T cell receptor beta chains from a single sample sequenced in a study of CD8 T cells in Susac syndrome. Reverse transcription of roughly 0.5 to 1 ug RNA used random hexamers. TCRdb fed the immunoSEQ multiplex PCR reads into MiXCR, producing one record per CDR3 protein. The sample has fewer than 350,000 distinct CDR3 sequences; about nine tenths are singletons. The sequenced material came from CD8+ T cells from PBMCs. These receptors were collected from a human donor with multiple sclerosis.

The chain uses TRBV4-3 and TRBJ2-5; D uncertain. V was pared by 1 base and J by 0 bases, with 9 bases between. Germline V lookup: CDR1 LGHNA, CDR2 YSLEER. The CDR3 contains 15 residues. The CDR3 sequence: CASSQGVQYQETQYF. CDR3 coding DNA: TGCGCCAGCAGCCAAGGGGTCCAGTACCAAGAGACCCAGTACTTC.

V and J are TRBV7-2 and TRBJ1-4; D is unclear. Germline CDR1 and CDR2: SGHTA and FQGNSA. This CDR3 is built from 15 residues. Trimming removed 2 bases from V and 1 base from J, with 8 bases in between. CDR3 nucleotide sequence: TGTGCCAGCAGCTTACTAGCGGGAACTAATGAAAAACTGTTTTTT. Its protein is CASSLLAGTNEKLFF.

CDR3 sequence reads: CASRPQTGDTGELFF. The CDR3, as DNA: TGCGCCAGCAGACCTCAGACAGGGGACACCGGGGAGCTGTTTTTT. This chain connects TRBV4-3 to TRBJ2-2; 8 bases are shared with TRBD1. J lost 3 bases, V lost 6 bases, and 6 bases had no gene match. Germline CDR1 and CDR2: LGHNA and YSLEER. CDR3 length: 15 residues.

This clonotype was seen a few times. The CDR3 DNA is TGTGCCAGCAGAGGCCAGGGGTCCTACGAGCAGTACTTC. This gives the protein CASRGQGSYEQYF. The V call is TRBV2, the J call TRBJ2-7; perhaps TRBD1 as D (6 bases). Germline V gene lookup returns CDR1 SNHLY and CDR2 FYNNEI. Trimming stripped 6 bases from V and 1 base from J, with 10 bases between. There are 13 residues in the CDR3.

This rearrangement joins TRBV9 to TRBJ2-7, with D maybe TRBD2 (7 bases). Germline V CDR1 and CDR2: SGDLS, YYNGEE. The CDR3 spans 12 residues. Trimming shortened V by 3 bases and J by 6 bases, and 10 bases separated the two germline ends. The CDR3 loop is CASSEGGGEQYF. The DNA of the CDR3 is TGTGCCAGCAGCGAGGGAGGGGGCGAGCAGTACTTC.

The chain couples TRBV6-2 or TRBV6-3 to TRBJ2-7; weak D call: TRBD2 (6 bases). Trimming left V 2 bases short and J 3 bases short, with 11 bases between. CDR1 is MNHEY and CDR2 is SVGEGT in the germline V gene. This CDR3 has 14 amino acids. The CDR3 reads CASSYRDSVYEQYF. CDR3 DNA: TGTGCCAGCAGTTACAGGGACTCCGTCTACGAGCAGTACTTC.

The V gene is TRBV6-2 or TRBV6-3, the J gene TRBJ2-7; no reliable D call. The germline gives CDR1 MNHEY, CDR2 SVGEGT. The CDR3 length is 13 residues. Trimming took off 7 bases at V and 3 bases at J, with 13 bases between the two ends. The CDR3 here is CASTRKGFYEQYF. CDR3 sequence (DNA): TGTGCCAGCACTCGCAAGGGCTTCTACGAGCAGTACTTC.

The chain links TRBV4-3 to TRBJ2-1; 11 positions agree with TRBD2. Trimming removed 1 base from V and 6 bases from J; junction bases left unmatched: 8. Germline V gives CDR1 LGHNA, CDR2 YSLEER. This CDR3 has 17 amino acids. CDR3 nucleotide sequence: TGCGCCAGCAGCCAAGTCGAACCTAGCGGGAGGTTCAATGAGCAGTTCTTC. This encodes CASSQVEPSGRFNEQFF.

Of note for this clonotype: The junction departs from germline at one end; a sequencing error may be responsible. The chain recombines TRBV9 with TRBJ2-2; D perhaps matches TRBD2 (5 bases). Germline CDR1 SGDLS, CDR2 YYNGEE. CDR3 length: 16 amino acids. The CDR3 is CASSAFGSSLTGKLFF. DNA for the CDR3: TGTGCCAGCAGCGCTTTCGGCAGTTCTCTCACCGGGAAGCTGTTTTTT.

The rearrangement joins TRBV7-9 to TRBJ2-7; either TRBD1 or TRBD2 may supply D (6 bases each). The CDR3 length is 16 residues. Germline assignment: CDR1 SEHNR and CDR2 FQNEAQ (reference sequence). The V end was cut by 2 bases, the J end by 4 bases, with 18 bases between. The CDR3 sequence is CASSLRRGDGTYEQYF. The DNA of the CDR3 is TGTGCCAGCAGCTTAAGGAGGGGGGACGGCACTTACGAGCAGTACTTC.

The J gene is TRBJ2-5, the V gene TRBV7-8; 14 bases are shared with TRBD2. This CDR3 has 22 residues. The V segment lost 5 bases and the J segment 1 base; nucleotides outside the gene matches: 21. The germline CDR1 and CDR2 sequences are SGHVS and FQNEAQ. Here the CDR3 DNA reads TGTGCCAGCAGCGTGCCCGCTTCCGCGACAGGGGGACTAGCGGGAGCCCAAGAGACCCAGTACTTC. Its protein product is CASSVPASATGGLAGAQETQYF. The whole variable domain, filled in from reference TRBV7-8 and TRBJ2-5, reads GAGVSQSPRYKVAKRGQDVALRCDPISGHVSLFWYQQALGQGPEFLTYFQNEAQLDKSGLPSDRFFAERPEGSVSTLKIQRTQQEDSAVYLCASSVPASATGGLAGAQETQYFGPGTRLLVL.

The chain joins TRBV19 to TRBJ2-2, with 9 bases aligning to TRBD1. In germline, CDR1 is LNHDA, CDR2 SQIVND (reference sequence). The CDR3 spans 15 residues. The V gene end was trimmed by 6 bases and the J gene end by 4 bases; junction bases not matched to a gene: 6. The CDR3 sequence is CASRTGGRSTGELFF. CDR3 in DNA: TGTGCCAGTAGGACAGGGGGTCGTAGCACCGGGGAGCTGTTTTTT.

The rearrangement joins TRBV28 to TRBJ2-7, with D maybe TRBD2 (5 bases). Germline lookup yields CDR1 MDHEN and CDR2 SYDVKM. The germline V and J ends were trimmed by 10 bases and 4 bases, with 32 bases remaining between them. The CDR3 has 18 amino acids. For the CDR3, the DNA is TGTGCCATGCAGCGGATGCCAGATATTACGGGGTGGGCTTACGAGCAGTACTTC. This sequence encodes CAMQRMPDITGWAYEQYF.

The chain is built from TRBV20-1 and TRBJ2-7, with D uncertain. CDR1 and CDR2 from the germline V gene are DFQATT and SNEGSKA (reference sequence). V lost 6 bases and J 1 base, leaving 4 bases between the germline ends. The CDR3 has 10 residues. The CDR3, as DNA: TGCAGTGCGGTTTCCTACGAGCAGTACTTC. This encodes CSAVSYEQYF.

This chain connects TRBV6-1 to TRBJ1-1; D may be TRBD1 (6 bases). The length of the CDR3 is 16 residues. Germline V gene data show CDR1 as MNHNS and CDR2 as SASEGT. Trimming shortened V by 5 bases and J by 7 bases, and 23 bases separated the two germline ends. CDR3 amino acids: CASSQTGSFEFDEAFF. The CDR3 coding sequence is TGTGCCAGCAGTCAAACAGGGAGTTTCGAATTCGATGAAGCTTTCTTT.